This T cell receptor beta chain was captured in a study of control samples from healthy donors and cancer patients. V shed 1 base and J shed 2 bases, with 15 bases lying between them. The V gene's germline CDR1 is SGDLS and CDR2 YYNGEE. The CDR3 has 16 residues. Using immunoSEQ multiplex PCR, the repertoire was profiled, and TCRdb retains in-frame clones only, with some absent. The sample includes around 63,000 clones, about 89% seen only once; the top ten take 2% to 2.5%. J is TRBJ1-1 and V is TRBV9, with D unclear. The sequenced sample consisted of PBMCs. The receptor comes from a woman aged 50 to 60 with head and neck cancer. CDR3: CASSVFPSGVNTEAFF. CDR3 sequence (DNA): TGTGCCAGCAGCGTATTTCCGAGTGGGGTCAACACTGAAGCTTTCTTT.